A selection of T cell receptor beta chains follows, all from one sample in a study of shared clonotypes between healthy human individuals. Clones were sequenced by immunoSEQ multiplex PCR, and TCRdb holds only the in-frame ones, with some missing. The table lists fewer than 3 million clones, around 92% of them singletons. Sequencing used naive CD4+ T cells from PBMCs. Receptor source: a man between 18 and 35 years old in good health. Some clones in this sample may be carry-over from other donors' samples. Each CDR3 is given with its conserved first and last residue. The D gene is left open where the match is weak. A clone size is listed for some rows: how often the clone was seen (once, few, many), or a class if it is expanded.

V gene	J gene	clone size	D gene	CDR3 protein	CDR3 DNA
TRBV4-2	TRBJ2-7	-	TRBD2	CASSQGTSGFYEQYF	TGTGCCAGCAGCCAAGGGACTAGCGGGTTCTACGAGCAGTACTTC
TRBV28	TRBJ1-2	-	-	CASLSRSNYGYTF	TGTGCCAGCCTAAGTCGTAGTAACTATGGCTACACCTTC
TRBV5-4	TRBJ1-3	-	-	CASSPDAWSSGNTIYF	TGTGCCAGCAGCCCGGACGCCTGGAGCTCTGGAAACACCATATATTTT
TRBV5-1	TRBJ2-3	-	-	CASRGALHSTDTQYF	TGCGCCAGCAGAGGAGCGTTGCATAGCACAGATACGCAGTATTTT
TRBV7-6	TRBJ2-7	-	TRBD1	CASSLEGRGSGEQYF	TGTGCCAGCAGCTTAGAGGGCAGGGGGAGCGGCGAGCAGTACTTC
TRBV19	TRBJ2-5	once	TRBD2	CASSISLAGTLGAQYF	TGTGCCAGTAGTATTTCGCTAGCGGGAACCCTTGGGGCCCAGTACTTC
TRBV9	TRBJ2-1	-	TRBD1	CASSVRGDRTYNEQFF	TGTGCCAGCAGCGTAAGGGGGGACAGGACCTACAATGAGCAGTTCTTC
TRBV7-2	TRBJ2-7	-	-	CASSSETFGNEQYF	TGTGCCAGCAGCTCCGAGACATTCGGGAACGAGCAGTACTTC
TRBV7-8	TRBJ1-5	-	TRBD1	CASSPRTAKGAQPQHF	TGTGCCAGCAGCCCGAGGACCGCAAAGGGGGCTCAGCCCCAGCATTTT
TRBV5-1	TRBJ2-7	once	-	CASSPTSWIESGYSYEQYF	TGCGCCAGCAGCCCCACAAGCTGGATAGAGAGCGGGTACTCCTACGAGCAGTACTTC
TRBV5-4	TRBJ2-1	-	TRBD2	CASSLVSGSSYNEQFF	TGTGCCAGCAGCTTGGTTAGCGGGAGCTCCTACAATGAGCAGTTCTTC
TRBV2	TRBJ1-5	-	-	CASSMDPNQPQHF	TGTGCCAGCAGTATGGATCCCAATCAGCCCCAGCATTTT
TRBV5-1	TRBJ1-1	-	-	CASSPNTKNTEAFF	TGCGCCAGCAGCCCAAATACAAAAAACACTGAAGCTTTCTTT
TRBV5-6	TRBJ2-7	-	-	CASSRITGNYEQYF	TGTGCCAGCAGCCGCATCACAGGGAACTACGAGCAGTACTTC
TRBV7-9	TRBJ1-4	-	-	CASSSSLGLNEKLFF	TGTGCCAGCAGCTCCTCCCTCGGCCTAAATGAAAAACTGTTTTTT
TRBV9	TRBJ2-1	-	TRBD2	CASSPRLAGEVNEQFF	TGTGCCAGCAGCCCCCGGTTAGCGGGAGAGGTGAATGAGCAGTTCTTC
TRBV5-6	TRBJ2-7	-	TRBD1	CASSSTFSRGSFMYEQYF	TGTGCCAGCAGCTCCACCTTTTCCAGGGGGAGTTTTATGTACGAGCAGTACTTC
TRBV19	TRBJ2-1	few	-	CASSIVNPRQVFF	TGTGCCAGTAGTATAGTCAACCCAAGGCAAGTCTTCTTC
TRBV7-9	TRBJ2-1	-	TRBD2	CASSLRREVYNEQFF	TGTGCCAGCAGCTTGAGACGGGAGGTTTACAATGAGCAGTTCTTC
TRBV4-1	TRBJ2-2	-	-	CASSQKPNAGTTYSRTGELFF	TGCGCCAGCAGCCAAAAGCCGAATGCCGGGACAACCTATTCGAGGACCGGGGAGCTGTTTTTT
TRBV19	TRBJ2-7	-	-	CASSQDGLSYEQYF	TGTGCCAGTAGCCAGGACGGACTCTCCTACGAGCAGTACTTC
TRBV4-3	TRBJ1-1	once	-	CASSPLRNTEAFF	TGCGCCAGCAGCCCTCTCAGGAACACTGAAGCTTTCTTT
TRBV6-1	TRBJ1-2	-	TRBD1	CASSEGRQGVYGYTF	TGTGCCAGCAGTGAGGGAAGACAGGGAGTCTATGGCTACACCTTC
TRBV29-1	TRBJ2-3	-	TRBD2	CSVRLAGATDTQYF	TGCAGCGTTAGACTAGCGGGAGCGACAGATACGCAGTATTTT
TRBV5-6	TRBJ1-4	-	TRBD1	CASASGTEEKLFF	TGTGCCAGCGCCTCGGGGACAGAAGAAAAACTGTTTTTT
TRBV28	TRBJ1-2	-	-	CASTPFGHGYTF	TGTGCCAGCACCCCCTTCGGGCATGGCTACACCTTC
TRBV29-1	TRBJ2-5	-	-	CSVDVYQETQYF	TGCAGCGTTGATGTCTACCAAGAGACCCAGTACTTC
TRBV30	TRBJ2-1	-	-	CAWWPGTYNEQFF	TGTGCCTGGTGGCCCGGGACCTACAATGAGCAGTTCTTC
TRBV4-3	TRBJ1-4	once	TRBD1	CASSQDDSGTANEKLFF	TGCGCCAGCAGCCAAGATGATTCCGGGACAGCAAATGAAAAACTGTTTTTT
TRBV27	TRBJ2-7	-	TRBD2	CASTGLADSYEQYF	TGTGCCAGCACGGGACTAGCGGACTCCTACGAGCAGTACTTC
TRBV6-5	TRBJ2-1	-	TRBD1	CASSLDRVQFF	TGTGCCAGCAGTCTCGACAGGGTCCAGTTCTTC
TRBV10-3	TRBJ1-2	few	-	CAISEMGGAGYTF	TGTGCCATCAGTGAGATGGGAGGGGCAGGCTACACCTTC
TRBV9	TRBJ1-1	-	-	CASSPGNVRAEAFF	TGTGCCAGCAGCCCTGGCAACGTGCGCGCTGAAGCTTTCTTT
TRBV5-1	TRBJ2-5	-	-	CASSLVAGYSQETQYF	TGCGCCAGCAGCTTAGTTGCAGGGTATTCCCAAGAGACCCAGTACTTC
TRBV29-1	TRBJ1-1	-	-	CSVGVAYTEAFF	TGCAGCGTTGGGGTTGCGTACACTGAAGCTTTCTTT
TRBV18	TRBJ2-1	-	-	CASSPTLDNEQFF	TGTGCCAGCTCACCAACCCTTGACAATGAGCAGTTCTTC
TRBV9	TRBJ2-5	-	TRBD2	CASSVTSGRGGETQYF	TGTGCCAGCAGCGTTACTAGCGGGAGGGGGGGAGAGACCCAGTACTTC
TRBV5-4	TRBJ2-7	-	-	CASSLGGLAAYEQYF	TGTGCCAGCAGCTTGGGGGGGCTAGCGGCTTACGAGCAGTACTTC
TRBV12-2	TRBJ1-1	-	-	CASRGGRRTEAFF	TGTGCAAGTCGAGGGGGCCGGAGGACTGAAGCTTTCTTT
TRBV29-1	TRBJ2-5	-	-	CSVGGGVRETQYF	TGCAGCGTTGGCGGAGGGGTTCGGGAGACCCAGTACTTC
TRBV4-1	TRBJ2-5	-	-	CASSQGAIMGLQETQYF	TGCGCCAGCAGCCAAGGGGCGATCATGGGCCTTCAAGAGACCCAGTACTTC